The present entry profiles one TCR beta chain with its context. Antigen: not known. Healthy Russian Caucasian donors spanned ages about 6 to 100 years. The sample is drawn from a study of blood T cells in healthy people across ages. Study outcomes and limitations: As naive T cell percentage varied, TCR beta diversity correlated strongly with it. Investigators treated diversity estimates from one million T cells as underestimates.

Alongside a J-beta primer mix, a sample-barcoded 5' primer served in a second PCR lasting roughly 7 to 12 cycles. In TCRdb, the 5' RACE reads were re-called with MiXCR into one record per CDR3 protein. There are hundreds of thousands of distinct CDR3 sequences in the sample; approximately 49% occur only once, and around a third lies in the top ten. There are 14 residues in the CDR3. Trimming took off 4 bases at V and 8 bases at J, with 20 bases between the two ends. The germline gives CDR1 DFQATT, CDR2 SNEGSKA (reference sequence). The receptor's source is a woman aged 55-70 years in good health. Sequenced input: blood. This chain links TRBV20-1 with TRBJ1-1; no clear D. CDR3 sequence reads: CSATLQQIKIEAFF. CDR3 nucleotides: TGCAGTGCTACCCTACAGCAAATTAAAATAGAAGCTTTCTTT.